Below, 31 T cell receptor beta chains from the same sample are listed, as sequenced in a study of T-cell reconstitution after alpha-beta-depleted transplantation in children. For TCRbeta, the library was prepared with unique molecular identifiers. TCRdb re-called the PCR reads through MiXCR, storing one row per CDR3 protein. The sample has about 500,000 distinct CDR3 sequences, approximately 32% seen once. Sequences were derived from PBMCs from the stem cell graft donor, sampled from the stem cell graft. Receptor source: a human donor who donated a stem cell graft to a child with aplastic anemia.

The chain joins TRBV5-4 to TRBJ2-2; D may be TRBD1 or TRBD2 (6 bases each). Trimming shortened V by 3 bases and J by 7 bases, and 13 bases separated the two germline ends. In germline, CDR1 is SGHNT, CDR2 YYREEE (reference sequence). The CDR3 consists of 14 residues. The CDR3, as DNA: TGTGCCAGCAGCTCCCGGGGGCTCTGCGGGGAGCTGTTTTTT. It codes for CASSSRGLCGELFF. Complete variable domain (other parts from reference TRBV5-4 and TRBJ2-2): ETGVTQSPTHLIKTRGQQVTLRCSSQSGHNTVSWYQQALGQGPQFIFQYYREEENGRGNFPPRFSGLQFPNYSSELNVNALELDDSALYLCASSSRGLCGELFFGEGSRLTVL.

The genes are TRBV10-3 and TRBJ2-7; D call uncertain. CDR1 ENHRY and CDR2 SYGVKD come from the germline V gene. The CDR3 consists of 11 residues. With 8 bases removed from V and 3 bases from J, the gap between germline ends came to 8 bases. The CDR3 protein is CAIQQDYEQYF. CDR3 sequence (DNA): TGTGCCATCCAACAAGACTACGAGCAGTACTTC.

The gene calls are TRBV9 and TRBJ2-6; 7 positions match TRBD2. This CDR3 contains 17 residues. With V trimmed by 0 bases and J by 2 bases, 5 bases remained unmatched. The V gene's germline CDR1 is SGDLS and CDR2 YYNGEE. This chain's CDR3 is CASSVALAGAGANVLTF. CDR3 bases: TGTGCCAGCAGCGTAGCTCTGGCGGGAGCTGGGGCCAACGTCCTGACTTTC.

This clonotype has only a few counts. The chain employs TRBV5-4 and TRBJ2-1, with D possibly matching TRBD1 (6 bases). CDR1 and CDR2 (germline): SGHNT, YYREEE (reference sequence). V was cut by 6 bases and J by 5 bases, with 12 bases left in between. The CDR3 spans 13 residues. CDR3 in amino acids: CASNLDRNNEQFF. CDR3 in DNA: TGTGCCAGCAACCTAGACAGGAACAATGAGCAGTTCTTC.

This clonotype was seen a few times. This chain joins TRBV10-3 and TRBJ2-6; 9 bases are shared with TRBD1. CDR3 length equals 17 residues. The V segment lost 10 bases and the J segment 3 bases; nucleotides outside the gene matches: 13. Per germline, CDR1 ENHRY and CDR2 SYGVKD. In DNA form, the CDR3 reads TGTGCCACCGGGGAGGGACAGGGAATCCGTGGGGCCAACGTCCTGACTTTC. As protein: CATGEGQGIRGANVLTF.

This chain joins TRBV7-2 and TRBJ2-7; D uncertain. V was cut by 2 bases and J by 3 bases, with 8 bases left in between. The CDR3 loop spans 13 amino acids. CDR1 and CDR2 (germline): SGHTA, FQGNSA. The CDR3 reads CASSLNRDYEQYF. In DNA form, the CDR3 reads TGTGCCAGCAGCTTAAATAGGGACTACGAGCAGTACTTC.

The chain recombines TRBV11-2 with TRBJ2-1; 9 bases line up with TRBD2. This CDR3 has 13 residues. Germline lookup yields CDR1 SGHAT and CDR2 FQNNGV. V gave up 9 bases and J gave up 3 bases; unmatched junction bases: 3. The CDR3 region has the DNA TGTGCCAGTGAGACTAGCGGCTACAATGAGCAGTTCTTC. This encodes CASETSGYNEQFF.

The rearrangement links TRBV12-3 or TRBV12-4 to TRBJ1-1; the match to TRBD1 covers 12 bases. The CDR3 totals 17 residues. J was trimmed by 8 bases and V by 3 bases; bases with no gene match: 13. CDR3 sequence: CASSFPGTGGGRGEAFF. Written as DNA, the CDR3 is TGTGCCAGCAGTTTTCCCGGGACAGGGGGCGGCCGGGGAGAAGCTTTCTTT.

This chain joins TRBV20-1 and TRBJ1-2, with a weak D call TRBD1 (5 bases). CDR1 and CDR2 (germline): DFQATT, SNEGSKA (reference sequence). Trimming shortened V by 2 bases and J by 7 bases, and 11 bases separated the two germline ends. The CDR3 totals 12 residues. The CDR3 region is CSARTGTGGYTF. The CDR3 nucleotides are TGCAGTGCTAGAACCGGGACGGGTGGCTACACCTTC.

In this sample, this clonotype turned up a few times. The DNA is left out, because the CDR3 cannot be placed on it with certainty; the CDR3 is given as TCRdb lists it. The gene calls are TRBV20-1 and TRBJ2-1; TRBD2 is the table's D call, not checked against the DNA. Both ends counted, the CDR3 spans 13 residues. Per the germline V gene, CDR1 is DFQATT and CDR2 is SNEGSKA (reference sequence). CDR3 in amino acids: CSSSGLTYNEQFF.

This clonotype was detected a few times. The CDR3 DNA follows: TGTGCCAGCTCACGGTTGGACACTTTGAACACTGAAGCTTTCTTT. Translated: CASSRLDTLNTEAFF. V is TRBV18 and J is TRBJ1-1, with TRBD1 as a possible D gene (5 bases). The germline V gene has CDR1 KGHSH and CDR2 LQKENI. CDR3 size: 15 residues. Trimming cost V 4 bases and J 0 bases, with 12 bases left between them.

The chain carries TRBV11-2 and TRBJ2-3, with no clear D. V was shortened by 2 bases and J by 6 bases, with 6 bases between the two germline ends. Germline V CDR1 and CDR2: SGHAT, FQNNGV. This CDR3 is built from 12 residues. The CDR3 spells CASSLNIDTQYF. The DNA of the CDR3 is TGTGCCAGCAGCTTAAATATCGATACGCAGTATTTT.

The rearrangement links TRBV5-1 to TRBJ2-1; 9 bases agree with TRBD2. The CDR3 contains 14 residues. Germline V gene lookup returns CDR1 SGHRS and CDR2 YFSETQ. Germline trimming cut 3 bases from V and 9 bases from J; bases unmatched to any gene: 7. CDR3 in DNA: TGCGCCAGCAGCTCCGGGACTAGCCCACGTGAGCAGTTCTTC. Protein: CASSSGTSPREQFF.

This CDR3 is CASSQEPPYTEAFF. CDR3 in DNA: TGCGCCAGCAGCCAAGAACCCCCCTACACTGAAGCTTTCTTT. The V gene is TRBV4-3, the J gene TRBJ1-1; D is unresolved. The CDR3 is 14 residues long. V was cut by 0 bases and J by 3 bases, with 8 bases left in between. Germline CDR1 is LGHNA and CDR2 is YSLEER.

This chain uses TRBV20-1 with TRBJ2-2; no firm D call. Germline CDR1 and CDR2: DFQATT and SNEGSKA (reference sequence). V was trimmed by 4 bases and J by 3 bases, leaving 12 bases between them. The CDR3 sequence is 14 residues long. The CDR3, as DNA: TGCAGTGCTATAGACCTCGGGCACACCGGGGAGCTGTTTTTT. This gives the protein CSAIDLGHTGELFF.

This clonotype has a handful of counts. The chain has TRBV9 and TRBJ1-2; D gene unclear. Germline assignment: CDR1 SGDLS and CDR2 YYNGEE. Trimming shortened V by 3 bases and J by 3 bases, and 9 bases separated the two germline ends. The length of the CDR3 is 13 residues. The CDR3 DNA is TGTGCCAGCAGCGGTAGTATTGACTATGGCTACACCTTC. It specifies CASSGSIDYGYTF.

The rearrangement uses TRBV12-3 or TRBV12-4 and TRBJ1-2; possible D gene TRBD1, 5 bases. V was pared by 0 bases and J by 4 bases, with 18 bases between. This CDR3 is 17 amino acids long. The CDR3 region is CASSLAEFQGVSYGYTF. The DNA of the CDR3 is TGTGCCAGCAGTTTAGCGGAGTTTCAGGGCGTTAGCTATGGCTACACCTTC.

The chain joins TRBV5-1 to TRBJ2-4, with 7 bases that match TRBD1. Germline-derived CDR1 and CDR2 are SGHRS and YFSETQ. Germline trimming cut 0 bases from V and 5 bases from J; bases unmatched to any gene: 8. CDR3 length: 16 residues. The CDR3 DNA follows: TGCGCCAGCAGCTTGGTAGGGGGCCATTTGGAAAACATTCAGTACTTC. As protein: CASSLVGGHLENIQYF.

The V call is TRBV20-1, the J call TRBJ2-5; D may be TRBD2 (6 bases). This CDR3 is 14 amino acids long. Germline V gene sequence: CDR1 DFQATT, CDR2 SNEGSKA (reference sequence). Trimming shortened V by 1 base and J by 1 base, and 10 bases separated the two germline ends. Written as DNA, the CDR3 is TGCAGTGCTAGAGCAATGACTAGCCAAGAGACCCAGTACTTC. This encodes CSARAMTSQETQYF.

The rearrangement uses TRBV20-1 and TRBJ2-1; TRBD2 aligns across 11 bases. Germline loops: CDR1 DFQATT, CDR2 SNEGSKA (reference sequence). Trimming cost V 5 bases and J 3 bases; bases outside gene matches: 6. The CDR3 contains 15 residues. The CDR3 nucleotides are TGCAGTGCTGAGCAACTAGCGGGAGTCTACAATGAGCAGTTCTTC. It is translated as CSAEQLAGVYNEQFF.

CDR3 residues: CASSEPRGQETQYF. The CDR3 DNA reads as TGTGCCAGCAGTGAACCCCGGGGGCAAGAGACCCAGTACTTC. The chain couples TRBV2 to TRBJ2-5; D might be TRBD2 (6 bases). The germline V gene encodes CDR1 SNHLY and CDR2 FYNNEI. The CDR3 extends over 14 amino acids. V was pared by 2 bases and J by 2 bases, with 9 bases between. The entire variable domain, with the rest obtained from reference TRBV2 and TRBJ2-5, is as follows: EPEVTQTPSHQVTQMGQEVILRCVPISNHLYFYWYRQILGQKVEFLVSFYNNEISEKSEIFDDQFSVERPDGSNFTLKIRSTKLEDSAMYFCASSEPRGQETQYFGPGTRLLVL.

CDR3 sequence reads: CASSWTGLTGELFF. Here the CDR3 DNA reads TGCGCCAGCAGCTGGACAGGGCTCACCGGGGAGCTGTTTTTT. The rearrangement joins TRBV5-1 to TRBJ2-2, with TRBD1 matching over 8 bases. Germline V gene data show CDR1 as SGHRS and CDR2 as YFSETQ. The CDR3 consists of 14 residues. The J segment lost 4 bases and the V segment lost 3 bases, leaving 2 bases of the junction unmatched.

As concerns this clonotype: A read error may account for a junction end that differs from germline. The rearrangement links TRBV29-1 to TRBJ1-5; D unresolved. This CDR3 is built from 13 residues. CDR1 and CDR2 from the germline V gene are SQVTM and ANQGSEA. The chain's CDR3 is CSIEEDRNQPQHF. CDR3 nucleotides: TGCAGCATTGAAGAGGACCGCAATCAGCCCCAGCATTTT.

The rearrangement links TRBV19 to TRBJ2-1; TRBD2 matches at 11 bases. J lost 7 bases, V lost 7 bases, and 9 bases had no gene match. Germline lookup yields CDR1 LNHDA and CDR2 SQIVND (reference sequence). CDR3 length equals 15 residues. CDR3 residues: CASKPTSGVRNEQFF. The DNA of the CDR3 is TGTGCCAGTAAGCCGACTAGCGGGGTTAGGAATGAGCAGTTCTTC.

The table lists this clonotype with a count of one. The CDR3 DNA follows: TGTGCCAGCAGCTGGCAGGGGGCGACCGGGGAGCTGTTTTTT. Residues: CASSWQGATGELFF. The V and J genes are TRBV7-3 and TRBJ2-2, with 8 positions matching TRBD1. From germline, CDR1 is SGHTA and CDR2 FQGTGA. V shed 4 bases, J shed 5 bases, and the junction held 3 bases outside the gene matches. The CDR3 runs 14 residues.

The V gene is TRBV5-1, the J gene TRBJ2-1, with D possibly TRBD1 on 5 matching bases. This CDR3 contains 16 residues. Germline assignment: CDR1 SGHRS and CDR2 YFSETQ. The ends were cut back, 1 base at V and 5 bases at J, with 16 bases in the middle. In DNA, the CDR3 is TGCGCCAGCAGCTTGATGACAGTTTCGGGTAACAATGAGCAGTTCTTC. It codes for CASSLMTVSGNNEQFF.

Only a few counts were recorded for this clonotype. V is TRBV27 and J is TRBJ1-3; TRBD1 aligns across 9 bases. Germline V gives CDR1 MNHEY, CDR2 SMNVEV (reference sequence). The CDR3 runs 15 residues. Trimming took 5 bases from V and 2 from J; bases not matched to a gene: 4. CDR3 in DNA: TGTGCCAGCAGTCCGGACAGGGGCGCTGGAAACACCATATATTTT. It translates to CASSPDRGAGNTIYF.

The chain employs TRBV6-5 and TRBJ1-2, with a weak D call TRBD1 (6 bases). This CDR3 has 12 residues. V was shortened by 5 bases and J by 5 bases, with 9 bases between the two germline ends. Germline assignment: CDR1 MNHEY and CDR2 SVGAGI. The CDR3 sequence: CASSAGQYGYTF. The CDR3 DNA sequence: TGTGCCAGCAGTGCGGGACAATATGGCTACACCTTC.

This clonotype was counted many times. The CDR3 nucleotides read TGTGCCAGCAGCCGGACTGGTAGCTCCTATAATTCACCCCTCCACTTT. This sequence encodes CASSRTGSSYNSPLHF. J is TRBJ1-6 and V is TRBV12-3 or TRBV12-4; D not resolved. The CDR3 extends over 16 amino acids. Deletions cut 6 bases from V and 0 bases from J, with 12 bases between.

The V call is TRBV5-1, the J call TRBJ1-1; D is undetermined. V gave up 4 bases and J gave up 2 bases, with 12 bases separating them. The CDR3 contains 14 residues. Germline loops: CDR1 SGHRS, CDR2 YFSETQ. The CDR3 DNA reads TGCGCCAGCAGCCCAGAAATAGAAAACACTGAAGCTTTCTTT. Translating gives CASSPEIENTEAFF.

This clonotype was picked up a small number of times. The chain recombines TRBV4-3 with TRBJ2-1, with 10 bases matching TRBD2. Trimming at V came to 0 bases and at J to 0 bases, leaving 11 bases not matched to a gene. Germline CDR1 reads LGHNA; CDR2 reads YSLEER. CDR3 length: 20 amino acids. The CDR3 DNA reads as TGCGCCAGCAGCCAAGATAGGCTAGCGGGAGAGCTTAGCTCCTACAATGAGCAGTTCTTC. It yields the protein CASSQDRLAGELSSYNEQFF.